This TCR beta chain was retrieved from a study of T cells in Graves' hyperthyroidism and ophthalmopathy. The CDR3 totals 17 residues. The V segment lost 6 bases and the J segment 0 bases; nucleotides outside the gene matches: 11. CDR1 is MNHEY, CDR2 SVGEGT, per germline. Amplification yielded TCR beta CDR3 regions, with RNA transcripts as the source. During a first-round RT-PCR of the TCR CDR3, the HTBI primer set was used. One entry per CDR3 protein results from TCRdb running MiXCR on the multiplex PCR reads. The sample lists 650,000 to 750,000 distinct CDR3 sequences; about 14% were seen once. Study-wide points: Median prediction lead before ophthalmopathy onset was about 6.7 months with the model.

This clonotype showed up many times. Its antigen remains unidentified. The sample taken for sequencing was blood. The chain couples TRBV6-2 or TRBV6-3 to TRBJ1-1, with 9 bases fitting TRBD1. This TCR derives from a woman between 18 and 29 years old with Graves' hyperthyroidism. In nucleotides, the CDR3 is TGTGCCAGCAGCGGACAGGGGAAAGCGTTCCTGAACACTGAAGCTTTCTTT. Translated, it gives CASSGQGKAFLNTEAFF.